The rows below give T cell receptor beta chains drawn from one sample of a study of T cell responses to AZD1222 COVID-19 vaccine. Here immunoSEQ multiplex PCR was the method, and the copy in TCRdb shows in-frame clones only, minus some. Of 110,000 to 150,000 clones listed, 92% are singletons. Material: peripheral blood, obtained on day 0 of AZD1222 vaccination. The receptor source for this set is an adult in good health. Both conserved end residues are part of each CDR3. D genes are given only for firm matches.

V gene,D gene,CDR3 protein
TRBV19,TRBD1,CASSIRGRGETQYF
TRBV12-5,NA,CASATPRGAGYGYTF
TRBV19,NA,CASITAGQPQHF
TRBV18,NA,CASSSNRVIAYEQYF
TRBV19,TRBD1,CASSISPPGTGILF
TRBV21-1,NA,CASSKGAYTEAFF
TRBV6-5,NA,CASSSTLQGRAFF
TRBV6-5,NA,CASNAAARGETQYF
TRBV2,NA,CASSGRTTSTDTQYF
TRBV24-1,TRBD2,CATSDRGLAGETHEFF
TRBV5-1,TRBD2,CASSPSEVSGRFYFF
TRBV2,NA,CASSETLVGNEQFF
TRBV6-2/TRBV6-3,NA,CASSYSTEGSVYEQYF
TRBV19,TRBD1,CASSSRQGYQPQHF
TRBV10-1,NA,CASSEQGRLDTGELFF
TRBV7-2,TRBD2,CASSSGPTSGTQKTQYF
TRBV6-5,TRBD1,CASSSSRTGGLYGYTF
TRBV5-1,TRBD1,CASSLGQGANTIYF
TRBV25-1,TRBD2,CASTGLAESSYNEQFF
TRBV7-8,TRBD2,CASSPLVSRREKRYYEQYF
TRBV2,TRBD2,CASSAGTSGRATDTQYF
TRBV3-1/TRBV3-2,TRBD2,CASRSGTSGRVADTQYF
TRBV27,NA,CASSLTSRRTEAFF
TRBV14,NA,CASSQRQIPNSPLHF
TRBV11-2,TRBD2,CASSSGVAGGRYNEQFF
TRBV10-3,TRBD1,CAISESGQGAFF
TRBV28,NA,CASSLTGRDTQYF
TRBV27,NA,CASSLFTDMNTEAFF
TRBV19,NA,CASSRSLKEQFF
TRBV24-1,NA,CATRAKSSPLHF
TRBV18,TRBD1,CASSQGAANEKLFF
TRBV6-5,NA,CASSYVAGSSYNEQFF
TRBV18,TRBD1,CASSPDRGPINYGYTF
TRBV5-1,TRBD1,CASSLGGQASLGTGELFF
TRBV11-2,NA,CASSLLARNNEQFF
TRBV18,NA,CASSPRNDEQYF
TRBV29-1,NA,CSVGGGTVSYEQYF
TRBV7-2,NA,CASSAGLPKGETQYF
TRBV5-1,TRBD1,CASSSGTVYNSPLHF
TRBV5-6,NA,CASSIAASGANTEAFF
TRBV5-4,NA,CASSLAGVNEQFF
TRBV15,NA,CATSRVRGSYEQYF
TRBV5-4,TRBD2,CASSQPGLATYEQYF
TRBV18,TRBD1,CASSPPGGDRGLYEQYF
TRBV11-2,NA,CASTPVGPRNTGELFF
TRBV28,NA,CASGTSRDTQYF
TRBV6-4,TRBD2,CASSELAGDTNEQFF
TRBV4-1,NA,CASSPLPQETQYF
TRBV27,NA,CASSQVKGLTLHF
TRBV7-2,TRBD1,CASSTRSGTGGGEQFF
TRBV5-4,NA,CASSEPRASYNEQFF
TRBV28,NA,CASGLGQTYNEQFF
TRBV2,TRBD2,CASSTSGSRYEQFF
TRBV19,NA,CASTADRLNTEAFF
TRBV5-1,NA,CASSRGGIDGYTF
TRBV10-2,TRBD1,CASSGQAASSGNTIYF
TRBV28,NA,CASTLNLNTEAFF